The T cell receptor (beta chain) under discussion was sequenced for a study of blood T cell repertoires in COVID-19 (dated by TCRdb to the early 2020s). About the study as a whole: The collaborator samples originated in the United States, Italy and Spain and spanned the acute and convalescent phases of COVID-19. The material from the prospective study consisted of cDNA or gDNA derived from T cells, B-cell-depleted T cells, or PBMCs. Deeply sampled blood TCRbeta repertoires from subjects exposed to, actively infected with, or recovered from COVID-19 were included in the dataset. The repertoires were released in a freely available public database intended as a resource for research on the immune response to SARS-CoV-2. Samples were obtained from the ongoing ImmuneRACE study (first 160 participants) and from 1,200 or so subjects provided by 6 global collaborators. The sample metadata nearly always contained a de-identified subject ID, COVID-19 status, age in years and sex. Where available, HLA class I and class II types were taken from metadata supplied by the sample provider and were not determined by assay-based typing.

From its cysteine to its phenylalanine, the CDR3 spans 13 amino acids. The entry retains the CDR3 DNA only, 39 bases that are in frame from base 1. V was cut back by 4 bases and J by 4 bases, leaving a gap of 8 bases between them. As encoded in the germline V gene, CDR1 is KGHSH while CDR2 is LQKENI. TCRbeta CDR3 regions were amplified from genomic DNA using the immunoSEQ Assay, a bias-controlled multiplex PCR. The authors' analysis ran thus. Nucleated cell counts per sample were estimated from amplification of reference gene primers within the assay. To quantify the absolute abundance of each unique TCRbeta CDR3 rearrangement, sequence reads were collapsed and filtered. Productive Simpson clonality was computed per sample as the square root of Simpson's diversity index over productive rearrangements. The table comes from immuneACCESS by way of TCRdb, which keeps in-frame sequences with V and J called. Part of the clones is missing from these tables; in studies checked, under half for an unresolved V gene and the rest for unknown reasons. V, J and clone size reflect that table, while D and trimming were determined from the DNA. The sample includes a few hundred thousand clones, with roughly 77% observed a single time. Under 1.2% of the sample lies in the top ten.

Each collaborating institution followed its own protocols to collect whole blood in K2EDTA tubes. Collaborator samples were shipped for TCRbeta analysis as frozen whole blood, isolated PBMCs, or DNA extracted from either sample type. As concerns this clone: Its antigen specificity is not known. No quality values exist for individual bases; no much larger clone is one base distant.

Beyond this particular receptor, the publication reports: The quantity of clinical and demographic metadata differed by source and by participant and was supplied without curation.

The sample comprised peripheral blood. This TCR was sampled from a human donor with acute or convalescent COVID-19. The donor label of this sample is uncertain. The chain is made from TRBV18 and TRBJ2-1; a weak D assignment points to TRBD1 (5 bases agree). The CDR3 sequence is CASSQTDYNEQFF. DNA sequence: TGTGCCAGCTCACAGACAGATTACAATGAGCAGTTCTTC.